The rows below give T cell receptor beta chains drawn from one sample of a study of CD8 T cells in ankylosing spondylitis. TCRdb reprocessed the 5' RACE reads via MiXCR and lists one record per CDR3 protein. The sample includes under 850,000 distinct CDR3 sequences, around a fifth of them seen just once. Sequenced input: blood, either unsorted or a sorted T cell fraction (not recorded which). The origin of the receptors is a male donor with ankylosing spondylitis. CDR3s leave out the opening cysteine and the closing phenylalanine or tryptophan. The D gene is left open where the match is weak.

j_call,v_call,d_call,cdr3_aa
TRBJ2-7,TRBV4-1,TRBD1,ASSHAYRDRGPEQY
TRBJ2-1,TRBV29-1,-,SVFERVYNEQF
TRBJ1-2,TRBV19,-,ASSLRNNYGYT
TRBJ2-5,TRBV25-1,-,ASSAWGAGETQY
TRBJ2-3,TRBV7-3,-,ASSLDGTPRTDTQY
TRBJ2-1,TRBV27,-,ASSLVYLSSYNEQF
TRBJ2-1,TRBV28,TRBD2,ASSPGLADNNEQF
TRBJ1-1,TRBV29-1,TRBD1,SVDGQVNTEAF
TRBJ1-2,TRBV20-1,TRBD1,SARLDRGYYGYT
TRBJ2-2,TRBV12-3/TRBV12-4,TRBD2,ATNRGGNTGELF
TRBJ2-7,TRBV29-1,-,SVGDTNYEQY
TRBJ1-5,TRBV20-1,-,SARASESSNQPQH
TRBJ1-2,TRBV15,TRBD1,ATSREIGQEYGYT
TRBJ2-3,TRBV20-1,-,SARTPRSTDTQY
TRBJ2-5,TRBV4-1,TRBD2,ASSQVESGGAGPTAQY
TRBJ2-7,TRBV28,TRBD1,ASTWDRNYEQY